These 11 T cell receptor beta chains share one sample of origin, sequenced in a study of identical twins. TCRdb re-called the 5' RACE reads with MiXCR, one entry per CDR3 protein. The table shows hundreds of thousands of distinct CDR3 sequences, with around a sixth occurring only once. The same sample was also used in a study of T cells expressing NK-cell markers.

Sequencing was performed on PBMCs. Receptors originate from a woman aged 18-29 years in good health.

In its sample, this clonotype was seen many times. The chain has TRBV2 and TRBJ2-7, with D maybe TRBD1 (5 bases). This CDR3 is 11 amino acids long. Trimming shortened V by 5 bases and J by 9 bases, and 11 bases separated the two germline ends. Germline CDR1 and CDR2: SNHLY and FYNNEI. The CDR3 bases are TGTGCCAGCAGTAGGCAGGGTCGGCAGTACTTC. Protein: CASSRQGRQYF.

The chain uses TRBV27 and TRBJ2-7; no definite D call. This CDR3 has 15 amino acids. From germline, CDR1 is MNHEY and CDR2 SMNVEV (reference sequence). Trimming pared 1 base from V and 0 bases from J, leaving 10 bases between. Here the CDR3 reads CASSLYVRSSYEQYF. The DNA of the CDR3 is TGTGCCAGCAGTTTATATGTCAGAAGCTCCTACGAGCAGTACTTC.

This clonotype has a handful of counts. The chain couples TRBV12-3 or TRBV12-4 to TRBJ2-1, with 7 positions matching TRBD1. The CDR3 covers 14 residues. The V gene end was trimmed by 8 bases and the J gene end by 7 bases; junction bases not matched to a gene: 11. CDR3: CASSKTDRRNEQFF. The CDR3 coding sequence is TGTGCCAGCTCGAAAACGGACAGGAGGAATGAGCAGTTCTTC.

This chain connects TRBV9 to TRBJ2-5; 12 positions agree with TRBD2. The CDR3 covers 20 residues. The trim removed 4 bases at V and 2 bases at J, leaving 18 bases unmatched. From germline, CDR1 is SGDLS and CDR2 YYNGEE. CDR3 region: CASSSTLGLAGGREQETQYF. The CDR3 DNA reads as TGTGCCAGCAGCTCCACCTTGGGCCTAGCGGGGGGGCGGGAGCAAGAGACCCAGTACTTC.

The chain carries TRBV7-2 and TRBJ2-7; a possible D gene is TRBD2 (5 bases). Trimming cost V 0 bases and J 2 bases, with 14 bases left between them. The CDR3 spans 16 residues. Germline CDR1 is SGHTA and CDR2 is FQGNSA. CDR3 residues: CASSLALAGVTYEQYF. The CDR3 DNA follows: TGTGCCAGCAGCTTAGCGCTAGCAGGAGTAACCTACGAGCAGTACTTC.

The chain couples TRBV12-3 or TRBV12-4 to TRBJ1-1; D is undetermined. V was cut by 7 bases and J by 3 bases, with 9 bases left in between. This CDR3 has 12 residues. As DNA, the CDR3 is TGTGCCAGCACCAGAGTAGACACTGAAGCTTTCTTT. Translation: CASTRVDTEAFF.

This clonotype was detected only a few times. The genes are TRBV6-5 and TRBJ1-1, with a weak D call TRBD1 (5 bases). Germline assignment: CDR1 MNHEY and CDR2 SVGAGI. Deletions cut 2 bases from V and 1 base from J, with 11 bases between. The length of the CDR3 is 15 residues. The CDR3 DNA is TGTGCCAGCAGTTACGGCGGGGCGGGGAACACTGAAGCTTTCTTT. It codes for CASSYGGAGNTEAFF.

J is TRBJ1-1 and V is TRBV20-1; D not certain. In germline, CDR1 is DFQATT, CDR2 SNEGSKA (reference sequence). V lost 0 bases and J lost 6, with 14 bases in between. This CDR3 spans 14 amino acids. The CDR3 region has the DNA TGCAGTGCTAGAGATTTTCTGGGGTCGGCTGAAGCTTTCTTT. This sequence encodes CSARDFLGSAEAFF.

J is TRBJ2-7 and V is TRBV29-1, with D perhaps matching TRBD1 (5 bases). This CDR3 contains 12 residues. Germline CDR1 SQVTM, CDR2 ANQGSEA. Trimming took 3 bases from V and 3 from J, leaving 9 bases between them. CDR3 bases: TGCAGCGTTGAGGCGCAGGGCTACGAGCAGTACTTC. This translates into CSVEAQGYEQYF.

V is TRBV20-1 and J is TRBJ2-4, with D possibly TRBD2 on 5 matching bases. The CDR3 runs to 17 residues. Trimming pared 5 bases from V and 4 bases from J, leaving 24 bases between. From germline, CDR1 is DFQATT and CDR2 SNEGSKA (reference sequence). CDR3: CSALPRKLPTGKNIQYF. The CDR3 coding sequence is TGCAGTGCTCTTCCCCGCAAGCTTCCTACGGGGAAAAACATTCAGTACTTC.

In this sample, this clonotype turned up a few times. The rearrangement joins TRBV7-8 to TRBJ2-3, with TRBD1 identical over 7 bases. CDR3 length equals 16 residues. Germline-derived CDR1 and CDR2 are SGHVS and FQNEAQ. The junction had 8 bases not matched to a gene; V was cut back by 5 bases and J by 0 bases. CDR3 region: CASSVRGGTSTDTQYF. The CDR3, as DNA: TGTGCCAGCAGCGTTCGAGGGGGCACTAGCACAGATACGCAGTATTTT.